This TCR beta chain is drawn from a study of cytomegalovirus exposure and HLA in healthy donors. Findings and caveats of the study: Associated with cytomegalovirus, according to the listing, were around 160 TCR beta chains. Earlier results showed most TCR beta V segments being productive about 87% or about 30% of the time. Association of a missense DCLRE1C variant with TCR beta V- and J-gene trimming was reported in a later analysis.

The V end was cut by 5 bases, the J end by 4 bases, with 12 bases between. Germline V CDR1 and CDR2: MNHNS, SASEGT. This CDR3 has 14 amino acids. The PCR was carried out with 60 Vbeta primers and 13 Jbeta primers. Libraries were prepared by immunoSEQ multiplex PCR; TCRdb keeps only in-frame clonotypes and omits some of them. The data show approximately 120,000 clones, with about 86% seen just once and less than 2.5% held by the top ten. On this clone: What it binds is unknown.

Among the donors, all were healthy bone marrow donors. Sequencing used PBMCs. The clonotype was recovered from a woman under 40 in good health and CMV-seronegative. The gene calls are TRBV6-1 and TRBJ1-3; a weak D match, TRBD1 (6 bases). CDR3 sequence: CASSTQGLGNTIYF. The CDR3 DNA reads as TGTGCCAGCAGTACCCAGGGGTTGGGAAACACCATATATTTT.